The sequence of this TCR beta chain was determined in a study of CD8+ T cells in alopecia areata. Study-wide findings and caveats: Clonality was higher in lesional than normal scalp, especially in alopecia totalis/universalis. Clarity of TCR sharing across patients fell short of that in mice, possibly HLA-related.

Notes on this clone: What it recognizes is unknown.

Germline CDR1 and CDR2: MDHEN and SYDVKM. V shed 6 bases and J shed 6 bases, with 13 bases lying between them. The CDR3 is 13 amino acids. Following extraction, RNA underwent reverse transcription to cDNA, which served as the sequencing template. The data were produced by immunoSEQ multiplex PCR, yet TCRdb's version contains in-frame clones alone and is incomplete. The sample lists 93,000 or so clones, 55% occurring once. V and J are TRBV28 and TRBJ2-3; a weak D match, TRBD2 (5 bases). This clonotype originated in a human donor in good health. Sequenced sample: CD4+ T cells sorted from blood. Here the CDR3 reads CASRLRGSDTQYF. CDR3 nucleotide sequence: TGTGCCAGCAGGCTCCGGGGATCGGATACGCAGTATTTT.